This is a list of T cell receptor beta chains from one sample in a study of T-cell memory formation after mild COVID-19. TCRdb processed the 5' RACE reads anew with MiXCR; each CDR3 protein has one entry. The top ten clones hold around 23% of a sample with more than 250,000 distinct CDR3 sequences, 16% of them seen once. Sequenced input: PBMCs or a T cell subset sorted from them (not recorded which). All receptors come from a young man who had mild COVID-19 (a few samples of this study predate the infection). Cell type and time point are not known. Each CDR3 is given with its conserved first and last residue. The D gene is left open where the match is weak. Expanded clones get a size class; other rows say once, few or many, or leave the size out.

clone_size j_call d_call v_call cdr3_aa cdr3_nt
few TRBJ2-3 TRBD2 TRBV16 CASSQPPTSGGPNTDTQYF TGTGCCAGCAGCCAACCCCCCACCAGCGGGGGGCCTAACACAGATACGCAGTATTTT
few TRBJ1-2 . TRBV20-1 CSARDLETLYGYTF TGCAGTGCTAGAGATCTTGAGACCTTATATGGCTACACCTTC
. TRBJ1-3 . TRBV20-1 CSARGTFGNTIYF TGCAGTGCTAGAGGGACTTTCGGAAACACCATATATTTT
few TRBJ2-1 . TRBV12-3/TRBV12-4 CASTWGDRRSEQFF TGTGCCAGCACCTGGGGGGACCGTCGGTCTGAGCAGTTCTTC
. TRBJ2-3 . TRBV30 CAWSADYGSDTQYF TGTGCCTGGAGTGCCGACTACGGGTCAGATACGCAGTATTTT
. TRBJ2-5 TRBD1 TRBV6-5 CASRIRTGKETQYF TGTGCCAGCAGGATCAGGACAGGGAAAGAGACCCAGTACTTC
few TRBJ2-7 . TRBV4-3 CASSQSWGEGSEQYF TGCGCCAGCAGCCAGAGTTGGGGTGAAGGTTCCGAGCAGTACTTC
few TRBJ2-3 . TRBV5-5 CASSPRGSQATDTQYF TGTGCCAGCAGCCCCCGTGGGAGCCAGGCGACAGATACGCAGTATTTT
many TRBJ2-2 TRBD2 TRBV9 CASSSGLAGVNTGELFF TGTGCCAGCAGCTCGGGACTAGCGGGGGTTAACACCGGGGAGCTGTTTTTT
few TRBJ2-1 . TRBV10-3 CAISGTPGSDEQFF TGTGCAATATCCGGGACCCCAGGTTCCGATGAGCAGTTCTTC
. TRBJ2-5 TRBD2 TRBV28 CASRVAGDEETQYF TGTGCCAGCAGGGTAGCGGGGGATGAAGAGACCCAGTACTTC
. TRBJ1-1 . TRBV29-1 CSVRTAKATEAFF TGCAGCGTCCGGACAGCCAAGGCCACTGAAGCTTTCTTT
. TRBJ2-3 . TRBV4-2 CASSRSAGASTDTQYF TGTGCCAGCAGCCGATCGGCGGGGGCCAGCACAGATACGCAGTATTTT
few TRBJ2-5 . TRBV12-3/TRBV12-4 CASALGETQYF TGTGCCAGCGCCCTAGGGGAGACCCAGTACTTC
. TRBJ2-5 TRBD2 TRBV20-1 CSARGTGGGETQYF TGCAGTGCTAGAGGGACGGGAGGGGGAGAGACCCAGTACTTC
. TRBJ1-1 . TRBV2 CASLLDKLNTEAFF TGTGCCAGCTTACTGGACAAGCTGAACACTGAAGCTTTCTTT
few TRBJ1-6 . TRBV7-2 CASSLQGWSPLHF TGTGCCAGCAGTCTCCAGGGGTGGTCACCCCTCCACTTT
. TRBJ2-4 . TRBV7-8 CASSSSSGDKNIQYF TGTGCCAGCAGCTCAAGTTCGGGTGACAAAAACATTCAGTACTTC
. TRBJ1-1 TRBD1 TRBV12-3/TRBV12-4 CASSLWQGGTEAFF TGTGCCAGCAGTTTATGGCAGGGGGGCACTGAAGCTTTCTTT
. TRBJ2-3 . TRBV27 CASSFDSGRAITDTQYF TGTGCCAGCAGTTTCGACTCCGGCAGGGCCATCACAGATACGCAGTATTTT
few TRBJ2-3 TRBD2 TRBV20-1 CSAHSAGGPDTQYF TGCAGTGCCCACTCGGCGGGGGGCCCAGATACGCAGTATTTT
. TRBJ2-1 TRBD2 TRBV4-3 CASSQDPRGGAGGHNEQFF TGCGCCAGCAGCCAAGATCCCCGTGGGGGAGCGGGGGGCCACAATGAGCAGTTCTTC
few TRBJ1-6 . TRBV4-3 CASSQATYRGGGSPLHF TGCGCCAGCAGCCAAGCGACCTATCGGGGCGGGGGATCACCCCTCCACTTT
few TRBJ2-3 TRBD2 TRBV6-5 CASSYSVAGGPDTQYF TGTGCCAGCAGTTACAGCGTAGCGGGGGGGCCGGATACGCAGTATTTT
. TRBJ2-5 . TRBV6-5 CASSSRQGGNVETQYF TGTGCCAGCAGTTCCCGCCAGGGGGGGAATGTGGAGACCCAGTACTTC
. TRBJ2-3 . TRBV6-5 CASISAGSGTDTQYF TGTGCCAGCATTTCGGCGGGTTCTGGCACAGATACGCAGTATTTT
many TRBJ1-5 . TRBV21-1 CASSTRDRDQPQHF TGTGCCAGCAGCACCCGGGACAGGGATCAGCCCCAGCATTTT
many TRBJ1-5 . TRBV10-2 CASTEGLANQPQHF TGCGCCAGCACGGAGGGGCTCGCGAATCAGCCCCAGCATTTT
. TRBJ1-5 . TRBV9 CASSAGEAQPQHF TGTGCCAGCAGCGCGGGGGAGGCTCAGCCCCAGCATTTT
. TRBJ2-3 . TRBV6-1 CASSVRASTDTQYF TGTGCCAGCAGTGTACGGGCTAGCACAGATACGCAGTATTTT
many TRBJ1-1 . TRBV7-3 CASSLTGNTEAFF TGCGCCAGCAGCTTGACAGGGAACACTGAAGCTTTCTTT
. TRBJ2-2 . TRBV5-1 CASSPPRVNTGELFF TGCGCCAGCAGCCCCCCCCGAGTGAACACCGGGGAGCTGTTTTTT
few TRBJ1-1 TRBD1 TRBV6-2/TRBV6-3 CASRFLDRGTEAFF TGTGCCAGCAGATTCCTGGACAGGGGGACTGAAGCTTTCTTT
few TRBJ2-1 . TRBV5-5 CASSWVSGHNEQFF TGTGCCAGCAGCTGGGTCTCGGGACACAATGAGCAGTTCTTC
. TRBJ2-5 . TRBV5-1 CASSLGAGPYQETQYF TGCGCCAGCAGCTTGGGGGCCGGCCCGTACCAAGAGACCCAGTACTTC
. TRBJ2-3 TRBD2 TRBV10-2 CASSEPGTSGGARDTQYF TGCGCCAGCAGTGAGCCCGGGACTAGCGGGGGGGCCAGAGATACGCAGTATTTT
many TRBJ2-3 . TRBV7-3 CASSLGSAPDTQYF TGTGCCAGCAGCTTAGGGTCCGCCCCAGATACGCAGTATTTT
. TRBJ2-1 . TRBV20-1 CSVLGLADEQFF TGCAGTGTCTTGGGACTGGCTGATGAGCAGTTCTTC
many TRBJ2-2 . TRBV11-2 CASSLLGGGTGELFF TGTGCCAGCAGCTTATTAGGGGGAGGGACCGGGGAGCTGTTTTTT